The 10 T cell receptor beta chains given below trace back to one sample, sequenced in a study of T cell changes during pregnancy in multiple sclerosis. Assay used: immunoSEQ multiplex PCR; TCRdb lists only in-frame clones, some missing. The sample has about 89,000 clones, 85% to 95% seen once. Sequenced material: peripheral blood, taken after pregnancy. All receptors come from a female donor in good health, enrolled as a control in a pregnancy study.

The chain uses TRBV15 and TRBJ1-2; D is perhaps TRBD1 (6 bases). The CDR3 length is 16 residues. Trimming removed 0 bases at V and 4 bases at J, with 15 bases between. CDR1 and CDR2 (germline): LNHNV, YYDKDF (reference sequence). The CDR3 sequence: CATSRDIGGGSYGYTF. The CDR3 bases are TGTGCCACCAGCAGAGATATTGGGGGGGGCAGCTATGGCTACACCTTC. The full variable domain, with the rest looked up from reference TRBV15 and TRBJ1-2, is DAMVIQNPRYQVTQFGKPVTLSCSQTLNHNVMYWYQQKSSQAPKLLFHYYDKDFNNEADTPDNFQSRRPNTSFCFLDIRSPGLGDTAMYLCATSRDIGGGSYGYTFGSGTRLTVV.

The chain uses TRBV5-6 and TRBJ2-3; 9 bases agree with TRBD1. The CDR3 spans 16 residues. With 4 bases clipped from V and 4 bases from J, the junction kept 10 bases outside the gene matches. Germline V gene sequence: CDR1 SGHDT, CDR2 YYEEEE. The CDR3: CASSLGTGLKSDTQYF. As DNA, the CDR3 is TGTGCCAGCAGCCTCGGGACAGGGCTTAAGTCAGATACGCAGTATTTT.

The genes are TRBV6-5 and TRBJ1-1, with TRBD1 as a possible D gene (5 bases). With 0 bases removed from V and 6 bases from J, the gap between germline ends came to 11 bases. The CDR3 contains 14 residues. Germline V gene sequence: CDR1 MNHEY, CDR2 SVGAGI. CDR3 sequence (DNA): TGTGCCAGCAGTTACTCGCGGCGGGGGGCTGAAGCTTTCTTT. Its protein product is CASSYSRRGAEAFF.

V gene TRBV9 combines with J gene TRBJ2-7; 8 bases map to TRBD2. The CDR3 loop spans 19 amino acids. V shed 4 bases and J 5 bases; nucleotides not matched to a gene: 23. Per germline, CDR1 SGDLS and CDR2 YYNGEE. CDR3 sequence: CASSTFFSNSGARSDEQYF. The CDR3 bases are TGTGCCAGCAGCACCTTCTTTAGTAATAGCGGGGCTAGGAGCGACGAGCAGTACTTC.

This clone was seen only once. V gene TRBV5-1 combines with J gene TRBJ2-3; 10 positions agree with TRBD2. The germline CDR1 and CDR2 sequences are SGHRS and YFSETQ. V lost 1 base and J lost 0; bases outside the gene matches: 8. This CDR3 is built from 18 residues. The CDR3: CASSLRLAGVKSTDTQYF. CDR3 DNA sequence: TGCGCCAGCAGCTTGAGGCTAGCGGGAGTTAAGAGCACAGATACGCAGTATTTT.

Concerning this clone itself: Its ends do not fully match the called genes, so a read error is possible. This chain uses TRBV7-7 with TRBJ2-2, with TRBD1 matching over 7 bases. CDR3 length equals 15 residues. Germline CDR1 and CDR2: SSHAT and FNYEAQ (reference sequence). This chain's CDR3 is CASSLGQISTGELFF. The CDR3 nucleotides read TGTGCTAGCAGCCTGGGACAGATCTCCACCGGGGAGCTGTTTTTT.

The chain couples TRBV19 to TRBJ2-7; D remains ambiguous. The germline V gene encodes CDR1 LNHDA and CDR2 SQIVND (reference sequence). The CDR3 runs to 12 residues. Trimming took off 3 bases at V and 4 bases at J, with 7 bases between the two ends. CDR3 sequence reads: CASSIPGYEQYF. Here the CDR3 DNA reads TGTGCCAGTAGTATCCCGGGTTACGAGCAGTACTTC.

The chain recombines TRBV27 with TRBJ1-1; 8 positions agree with TRBD1. This CDR3 contains 15 residues. Germline CDR1 and CDR2: MNHEY and SMNVEV (reference sequence). The J segment lost 0 bases and the V segment lost 4 bases, leaving 4 bases of the junction unmatched. The CDR3, as DNA: TGTGCCAGCAGTTATGCAGGGGGCGTGAACACTGAAGCTTTCTTT. As protein: CASSYAGGVNTEAFF.

The V gene is TRBV7-9, the J gene TRBJ2-1; TRBD2 matches at 8 bases. Germline values: CDR1 SEHNR, CDR2 FQNEAQ (reference sequence). The CDR3 loop spans 15 amino acids. Trimming cost V 3 bases and J 6 bases; bases outside gene matches: 7. The CDR3 nucleotides read TGTGCCAGCAGCTTTATCGGCGGGGGGCTCAATGAGCAGTTCTTC. Its translation is CASSFIGGGLNEQFF.

The chain links TRBV2 to TRBJ1-1, with D tentatively TRBD1 (5 bases). CDR1 and CDR2 (germline): SNHLY, FYNNEI. The CDR3 contains 15 residues. Trimming pared 4 bases from V and 3 bases from J, leaving 15 bases between. The CDR3 loop reads CASSGGVRSDTEAFF. The DNA for the CDR3 is TGTGCCAGCAGTGGGGGCGTTCGATCGGACACTGAAGCTTTCTTT.